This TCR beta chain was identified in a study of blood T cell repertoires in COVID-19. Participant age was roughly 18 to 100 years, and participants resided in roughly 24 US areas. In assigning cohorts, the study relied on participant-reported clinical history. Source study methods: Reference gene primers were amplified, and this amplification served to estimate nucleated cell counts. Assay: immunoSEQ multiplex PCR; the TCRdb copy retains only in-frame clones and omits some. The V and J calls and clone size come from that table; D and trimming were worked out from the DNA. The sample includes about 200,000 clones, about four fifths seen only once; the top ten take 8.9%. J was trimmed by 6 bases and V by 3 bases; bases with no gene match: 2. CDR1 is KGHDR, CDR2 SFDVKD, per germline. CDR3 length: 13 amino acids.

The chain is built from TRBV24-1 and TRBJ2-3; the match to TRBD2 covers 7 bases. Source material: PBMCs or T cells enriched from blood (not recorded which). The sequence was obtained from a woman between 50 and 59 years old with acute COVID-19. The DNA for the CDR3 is TGTGCCACCAGTGATGGGGGGGACGATACGCAGTATTTT. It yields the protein CATSDGGDDTQYF.